This is a list of T cell receptor beta chains from one sample in a study of early T cells in non-severe SARS-CoV-2 infection. Each CDR3 protein is one row after TCRdb ran MiXCR on the 5' RACE reads. Here the sample spans about 71,000 distinct CDR3 sequences, roughly 13% being singletons. Sequences were obtained from whole blood. The origin of the receptors is an adult who was a healthcare worker with PCR-confirmed SARS-CoV-2 infection or an uninfected control (not recorded which). CDR3s include the opening cysteine and the closing phenylalanine or tryptophan. Each record gives: V gene, J gene, D gene, clone size, CDR3 DNA, CDR3 protein. The D gene is left open where the match is weak. The listing skips clone size in some rows; elsewhere it reads once, few, many or a size class.

V gene: TRBV5-6
J gene: TRBJ1-1
D gene: -
clone size: -
CDR3 DNA: TGTGCCAGCAGCTTGGAGAGGGCGCTTAACACTGAAGCTTTCTTT
CDR3 protein: CASSLERALNTEAFF

V gene: TRBV5-1
J gene: TRBJ2-5
D gene: TRBD2
clone size: -
CDR3 DNA: TGCGCCAGCAACCCGGAGCGGGGGGGACAAGAGACCCAGTACTTC
CDR3 protein: CASNPERGGQETQYF

V gene: TRBV3-1
J gene: TRBJ1-1
D gene: -
clone size: -
CDR3 DNA: TGTGCCAGCAGCCAAGTTTGGAACACTGAAGCTTTCTTT
CDR3 protein: CASSQVWNTEAFF

V gene: TRBV7-9
J gene: TRBJ1-4
D gene: -
clone size: few
CDR3 DNA: TGTGCCAGCAGCCCTTTAGGCGAAAAACTGTTTTTT
CDR3 protein: CASSPLGEKLFF

V gene: TRBV9
J gene: TRBJ2-7
D gene: TRBD1
clone size: few
CDR3 DNA: TGTGCCAGCAGCGCCGACAGGGGTGAGCAGTACTTC
CDR3 protein: CASSADRGEQYF

V gene: TRBV7-2
J gene: TRBJ2-1
D gene: TRBD2
clone size: few
CDR3 DNA: TGTGCCAGCAGCTTAGTAGCGGGGGAGAATGAGCAGTTCTTC
CDR3 protein: CASSLVAGENEQFF

V gene: TRBV29-1
J gene: TRBJ1-5
D gene: -
clone size: few
CDR3 DNA: TGCAGCGTTGGGGAAGGGGTGCTTGGCAATCAGCCCCAGCATTTT
CDR3 protein: CSVGEGVLGNQPQHF

V gene: TRBV5-1
J gene: TRBJ2-5
D gene: TRBD2
clone size: many
CDR3 DNA: TGCGCCAGCAGCTTGGATAGCGGGGCGGTAGAGACCCAGTACTTC
CDR3 protein: CASSLDSGAVETQYF

V gene: TRBV7-6
J gene: TRBJ1-1
D gene: -
clone size: -
CDR3 DNA: TGTGCCAGCAGCTTACTCGTGCATAACACTGAAGCTTTCTTT
CDR3 protein: CASSLLVHNTEAFF

V gene: TRBV6-2/TRBV6-3
J gene: TRBJ2-2
D gene: -
clone size: few
CDR3 DNA: TGTGCCAGCAGTTACGAGGACTTAACCGGGGAGCTGTTTTTT
CDR3 protein: CASSYEDLTGELFF

V gene: TRBV12-3/TRBV12-4
J gene: TRBJ1-5
D gene: -
clone size: many
CDR3 DNA: TGTGCCAGCAGTTTTCGGGGCAATCAGCCCCAGCATTTT
CDR3 protein: CASSFRGNQPQHF

V gene: TRBV18
J gene: TRBJ2-5
D gene: -
clone size: many
CDR3 DNA: TGTGCCAGCTCACCGATTGAAGAGACCCAGTACTTC
CDR3 protein: CASSPIEETQYF

V gene: TRBV6-2/TRBV6-3
J gene: TRBJ2-7
D gene: TRBD2
clone size: -
CDR3 DNA: TGTGCCAGCAGATCACGACTAGCGGGGGGTTACGAGCAGTACTTC
CDR3 protein: CASRSRLAGGYEQYF

V gene: TRBV4-3
J gene: TRBJ2-3
D gene: TRBD2
clone size: -
CDR3 DNA: TGCGCCAGCAGCCAGGGACTAGGCACAGATACGCAGTATTTT
CDR3 protein: CASSQGLGTDTQYF

V gene: TRBV5-5
J gene: TRBJ1-1
D gene: TRBD1
clone size: few
CDR3 DNA: TGTGCCAGCAGCTTTACCGGGACAGCTTACACTGAAGCTTTCTTT
CDR3 protein: CASSFTGTAYTEAFF

V gene: TRBV11-3
J gene: TRBJ2-5
D gene: -
clone size: -
CDR3 DNA: TGTGCCAGCAGCCCCGACTTAGAGACCCAGTACTTC
CDR3 protein: CASSPDLETQYF

V gene: TRBV19
J gene: TRBJ2-5
D gene: -
clone size: -
CDR3 DNA: TGTGCCAGTAGTATAGATCCAGGGAGTAAAGAGACCCAGTACTTC
CDR3 protein: CASSIDPGSKETQYF

V gene: TRBV12-3/TRBV12-4
J gene: TRBJ2-2
D gene: -
clone size: -
CDR3 DNA: TGTGCCAGCAGTGCACAGAACACCGGGGAGCTGTTTTTT
CDR3 protein: CASSAQNTGELFF

V gene: TRBV3-1
J gene: TRBJ2-4
D gene: TRBD2
clone size: -
CDR3 DNA: TGTGCCAGCAGCCGAGCTAGCGGGGGGATAGCCAAAAACATTCAGTACTTC
CDR3 protein: CASSRASGGIAKNIQYF

V gene: TRBV7-2
J gene: TRBJ2-3
D gene: TRBD1
clone size: few
CDR3 DNA: TGTGCCAGCAGCCAAACTCAGGGGGCAGTGCGCACAGATACGCAGTATTTT
CDR3 protein: CASSQTQGAVRTDTQYF

V gene: TRBV5-4
J gene: TRBJ2-1
D gene: TRBD2
clone size: -
CDR3 DNA: TGTGCCAGCAGCGGATTAGGACTAGCGGGGGGCTTTGAGCAGTTCTTC
CDR3 protein: CASSGLGLAGGFEQFF

V gene: TRBV30
J gene: TRBJ2-7
D gene: -
clone size: many
CDR3 DNA: TGTGCCTGGTCAAGAAACTACGAGCAGTACTTC
CDR3 protein: CAWSRNYEQYF

V gene: TRBV29-1
J gene: TRBJ2-5
D gene: -
clone size: few
CDR3 DNA: TGCAGCGTTGAGGATGGCGGCCAAGAGACCCAGTACTTC
CDR3 protein: CSVEDGGQETQYF

V gene: TRBV3-1
J gene: TRBJ2-3
D gene: TRBD2
clone size: few
CDR3 DNA: TGTGCCAGCAGCCAAGGTAGCGGGGGCACAGATACGCAGTATTTT
CDR3 protein: CASSQGSGGTDTQYF

V gene: TRBV10-3
J gene: TRBJ1-1
D gene: TRBD1
clone size: few
CDR3 DNA: TGTGCCATCAGCGACAGGGCCGACGAAGCTTTCTTT
CDR3 protein: CAISDRADEAFF

V gene: TRBV29-1
J gene: TRBJ1-1
D gene: -
clone size: -
CDR3 DNA: TGCAGCGTTGCCGGCAGTTCGAACACTGAAGCTTTCTTT
CDR3 protein: CSVAGSSNTEAFF

V gene: TRBV5-1
J gene: TRBJ1-1
D gene: TRBD1
clone size: -
CDR3 DNA: TGCGCCAGCAGCTTGTGGACAGGGGGTATTCACGGTCCAAAATCTTCAAACACTGAAGCTTTCTTT
CDR3 protein: CASSLWTGGIHGPKSSNTEAFF

V gene: TRBV6-5
J gene: TRBJ2-3
D gene: -
clone size: few
CDR3 DNA: TGTGCCAGCCGCCGGGTCTCGGGGGCTAGCACAGATACGCAGTATTTT
CDR3 protein: CASRRVSGASTDTQYF

V gene: TRBV5-6
J gene: TRBJ1-3
D gene: -
clone size: -
CDR3 DNA: TGTGCCAGCAGCGAGGGAGCTTATTTCTCTGGAAACACCATATATTTT
CDR3 protein: CASSEGAYFSGNTIYF

V gene: TRBV2
J gene: TRBJ2-7
D gene: TRBD1
clone size: -
CDR3 DNA: TGTGCCAGCACCCGGACAGGACCCTACGAGCAGTACTTC
CDR3 protein: CASTRTGPYEQYF

V gene: TRBV27
J gene: TRBJ1-6
D gene: -
clone size: many
CDR3 DNA: TGTGCCAGCAGTTGGTCAGGGCTTGATAATTCACCCCTCCACTTT
CDR3 protein: CASSWSGLDNSPLHF

V gene: TRBV29-1
J gene: TRBJ2-3
D gene: TRBD2
clone size: -
CDR3 DNA: TGCAGCGTTGAAGATCTCGGGGGGAGTGATACGCAGTATTTT
CDR3 protein: CSVEDLGGSDTQYF

V gene: TRBV14
J gene: TRBJ2-2
D gene: -
clone size: -
CDR3 DNA: TGTGCCAGCAGCCTACTCGGGCAGGGGACCGGGGAGCTGTTTTTT
CDR3 protein: CASSLLGQGTGELFF

V gene: TRBV4-3
J gene: TRBJ1-2
D gene: -
clone size: few
CDR3 DNA: TGCGCCAGCAGCCAAGCTAGCAGCTATGGCTACACCTTC
CDR3 protein: CASSQASSYGYTF

V gene: TRBV7-2
J gene: TRBJ2-7
D gene: -
clone size: many
CDR3 DNA: TGTGCCAGCAGCTTAGCGGGAACAGGGCGACAGTACTTC
CDR3 protein: CASSLAGTGRQYF

V gene: TRBV5-1
J gene: TRBJ1-3
D gene: -
clone size: many
CDR3 DNA: TGCGCCAGCAGCTTGAGCGCCAGCGATATCTCTGAAAACACCATATATTTT
CDR3 protein: CASSLSASDISENTIYF

V gene: TRBV2
J gene: TRBJ2-1
D gene: -
clone size: -
CDR3 DNA: TGTGCCAGCAGTGAAAGTGTATTGCGGGGGCCTCGATACAATGAGCAGTTCTTC
CDR3 protein: CASSESVLRGPRYNEQFF

V gene: TRBV4-3
J gene: TRBJ2-3
D gene: -
clone size: many
CDR3 DNA: TGCGCCAGCAGCCAAGATCTGACTACCCGCGCTCCGCAGTATTTT
CDR3 protein: CASSQDLTTRAPQYF

V gene: TRBV6-6
J gene: TRBJ1-6
D gene: -
clone size: many
CDR3 DNA: TGTGCCAGCAGTTACTCCCGTTCACCCCTCCACTTT
CDR3 protein: CASSYSRSPLHF

V gene: TRBV20-1
J gene: TRBJ2-1
D gene: TRBD1
clone size: -
CDR3 DNA: TGCAGTGCTAGATTAGGCGGACAGGGGGTGGACAATGAGCAGTTCTTC
CDR3 protein: CSARLGGQGVDNEQFF

V gene: TRBV4-2
J gene: TRBJ2-7
D gene: TRBD2
clone size: -
CDR3 DNA: TGTGCCAGCAGCCAAGATCGGGCGGGAGGCAACGAGCAGTACTTC
CDR3 protein: CASSQDRAGGNEQYF

V gene: TRBV14
J gene: TRBJ2-5
D gene: -
clone size: many
CDR3 DNA: TGTGCCAGCAGCCAAGACAGCTTAGAGACCCAGTACTTC
CDR3 protein: CASSQDSLETQYF

V gene: TRBV18
J gene: TRBJ1-6
D gene: TRBD1
clone size: many
CDR3 DNA: TGTGCCAGCTCACCGGGGGGACAGCTTAATTCACCCCTCCACTTT
CDR3 protein: CASSPGGQLNSPLHF

V gene: TRBV12-3/TRBV12-4
J gene: TRBJ1-1
D gene: TRBD1
clone size: few
CDR3 DNA: TGTGCCAGCAGTTTAGCTGACACAGGGGTTGGGACTGAAGCTTTCTTT
CDR3 protein: CASSLADTGVGTEAFF

V gene: TRBV3-1
J gene: TRBJ1-1
D gene: -
clone size: few
CDR3 DNA: TGTGCCAGCACCCCTCTCCACAGGTCTGCGAACACTGAAGCTTTCTTT
CDR3 protein: CASTPLHRSANTEAFF

V gene: TRBV20-1
J gene: TRBJ2-7
D gene: TRBD2
clone size: -
CDR3 DNA: TGCAGTGCTAGGGGACTAGCGGGGTCCTACGAGCAGTACTTC
CDR3 protein: CSARGLAGSYEQYF

V gene: TRBV10-3
J gene: TRBJ2-7
D gene: TRBD1
clone size: many
CDR3 DNA: TGTGCCATCAGTGAGTCAAGGACAGGCGAGCAGTACTTC
CDR3 protein: CAISESRTGEQYF

V gene: TRBV2
J gene: TRBJ1-2
D gene: TRBD1
clone size: many
CDR3 DNA: TGTGCCAGCAGCGAGGGGACAGCCAACTATGGCTACACCTTC
CDR3 protein: CASSEGTANYGYTF

V gene: TRBV29-1
J gene: TRBJ2-1
D gene: -
clone size: few
CDR3 DNA: TGCAGCGCGCCCAGGACTGCTCAGGATGAGCAGTTCTTC
CDR3 protein: CSAPRTAQDEQFF

V gene: TRBV12-3/TRBV12-4
J gene: TRBJ1-2
D gene: -
clone size: many
CDR3 DNA: TGTGCCAGCAGTTCGACGAGAGGACCCACAACTAACTATGGCTACACCTTC
CDR3 protein: CASSSTRGPTTNYGYTF

V gene: TRBV7-9
J gene: TRBJ1-6
D gene: -
clone size: few
CDR3 DNA: TGTGCCAGCAGCTCAGGGAGGGGAGGTAATTCACCCCTCCACTTT
CDR3 protein: CASSSGRGGNSPLHF

V gene: TRBV28
J gene: TRBJ2-7
D gene: -
clone size: few
CDR3 DNA: TGTGCCAGCAAATCCCCGGGAGATGCCTACGAGCAGTACTTC
CDR3 protein: CASKSPGDAYEQYF

V gene: TRBV19
J gene: TRBJ1-4
D gene: TRBD1
clone size: -
CDR3 DNA: TGTGCCAGCTCCGGGACAGGATATGAAAAACTGTTTTTT
CDR3 protein: CASSGTGYEKLFF

V gene: TRBV6-6
J gene: TRBJ2-1
D gene: -
clone size: -
CDR3 DNA: TGTGCCAGCAGCCCCCTAGGGGGAGTCAATGAGCAGTTCTTC
CDR3 protein: CASSPLGGVNEQFF

V gene: TRBV29-1
J gene: TRBJ2-2
D gene: -
clone size: -
CDR3 DNA: TGCAGCGTTGGGACAGTTAACACCGGGGAGCTGTTTTTT
CDR3 protein: CSVGTVNTGELFF

V gene: TRBV20-1
J gene: TRBJ2-3
D gene: -
clone size: -
CDR3 DNA: TGCAGTGCTAGCTCCGGGACGGGATTTAGCACAGATACGCAGTATTTT
CDR3 protein: CSASSGTGFSTDTQYF

V gene: TRBV3-1
J gene: TRBJ1-1
D gene: -
clone size: many
CDR3 DNA: TGTGCCAGCAGCCAAGGAGGGTTGGTTAACACTGAAGCTTTCTTT
CDR3 protein: CASSQGGLVNTEAFF